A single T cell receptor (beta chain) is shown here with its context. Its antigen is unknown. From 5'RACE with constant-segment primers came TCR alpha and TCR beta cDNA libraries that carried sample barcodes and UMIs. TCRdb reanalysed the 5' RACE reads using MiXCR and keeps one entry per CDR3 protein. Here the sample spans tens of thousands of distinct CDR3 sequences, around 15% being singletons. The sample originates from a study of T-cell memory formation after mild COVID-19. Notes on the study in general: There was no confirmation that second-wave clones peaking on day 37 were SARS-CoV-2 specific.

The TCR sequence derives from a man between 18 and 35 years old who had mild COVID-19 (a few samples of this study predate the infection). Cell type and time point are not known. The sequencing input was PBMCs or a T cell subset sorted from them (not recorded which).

In nucleotides, the CDR3 is TGTGCCAGCAGCTTAACGAACGGGGCCTTTTACGATGAGCAGTTCTTC. It codes for CASSLTNGAFYDEQFF. V gene TRBV7-2 combines with J gene TRBJ2-1; the D gene could be TRBD1 or TRBD2 (5 bases each). With 2 bases removed from V and 8 bases from J, the gap between germline ends came to 19 bases. Looked up from germline, CDR1 is SGHTA and CDR2 is FQGNSA. There are 16 residues in the CDR3.